The text below deals with one T cell receptor (beta chain). Which antigen it targets is not known. Per-base quality was not reported, and no clone a single base away is much larger than it. The source of the sample is a study of blood T cell repertoires in COVID-19 (dated by TCRdb to the early 2020s). As for the study more broadly: The collaborator samples originated in the United States, Italy and Spain and spanned the acute and convalescent phases of COVID-19. Where HLA class I and class II types were available, the types were taken from metadata supplied by the sample provider, not from assay-based typing. Subjects who had been exposed to COVID-19, were actively infected with it, or had recovered from it provided the deeply sampled blood TCRbeta repertoires that made up the dataset. The prospective study material was composed of cDNA or gDNA derived from T cells, B-cell-depleted T cells, or PBMCs. The samples were drawn from the first 160 participants of the ongoing ImmuneRACE study and from under 1,500 subjects provided by 6 global collaborators. The repertoires were released in a freely available public database intended as a resource for research on the immune response to SARS-CoV-2. Nearly every sample came with metadata listing a de-identified subject ID, COVID-19 status, age in years and sex. Summary of the overall study and its limitations: How much clinical and demographic metadata was included differed by source and by participant, and the metadata was provided uncurated.

Collaborating institutions collected whole blood in K2EDTA tubes following their own protocols. For TCRbeta analysis, collaborator samples were shipped as frozen whole blood, as isolated PBMCs, or as DNA extracted from either sample type. The immunoSEQ Assay, a bias-controlled multiplex PCR, was used to amplify TCRbeta CDR3 regions from genomic DNA. As for how the authors treated the data: The number of nucleated cells in each sample was estimated by amplification of reference gene primers within the assay. To quantify the absolute abundance of each unique TCRbeta CDR3 rearrangement, sequence reads were collapsed and filtered. For each sample, productive Simpson clonality was calculated by taking the square root of Simpson's diversity index across productive rearrangements. TCRdb holds this immuneACCESS table with in-frame rearrangements only. Some clones are missing; in checked studies, unresolved V genes explain under half, and the rest has no known cause. V and J calls and clone size are given by that table; D and trimming were obtained from the DNA. Counted in this sample were some 310,000 clones; 80% to 90% of them appeared once. 1% of the sample is taken by the ten largest.

Cut back by 5 bases and 3 bases, the V and J ends lie 7 bases apart. Measured from the cysteine to the phenylalanine, the CDR3 is 11 residues long. Only the CDR3 DNA is retained, 33 bases long and in frame from the first base. The germline V gene (reference sequence) specifies DFQATT as CDR1 and SNEGSKA as CDR2. The sequenced sample consisted of peripheral blood. The TCR sequence derives from a man aged 45 to 65 with active or convalescent COVID-19. The chain employs TRBV20-1 and TRBJ1-2, with a weak D call of TRBD1 (6 bases match). CDR3 region: CSAAGDYGYTF. The nucleotide sequence reads TGCAGTGCTGCAGGGGACTATGGCTACACCTTC.